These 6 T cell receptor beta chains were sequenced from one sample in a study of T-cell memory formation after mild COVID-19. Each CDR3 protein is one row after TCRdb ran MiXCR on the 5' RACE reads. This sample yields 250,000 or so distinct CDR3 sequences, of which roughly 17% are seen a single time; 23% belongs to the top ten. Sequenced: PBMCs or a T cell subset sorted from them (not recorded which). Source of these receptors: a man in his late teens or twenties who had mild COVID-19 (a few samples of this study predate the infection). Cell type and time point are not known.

CDR3 bases: TGCGCCAGCAGCGACCGGACAGGGGGGCCGGGTGAGCAGTTCTTC. It encodes CASSDRTGGPGEQFF. The gene calls are TRBV5-1 and TRBJ2-1, with 10 bases identical to TRBD1. V lost 4 bases and J lost 9; bases outside the gene matches: 10. The length of the CDR3 is 15 residues. CDR1 and CDR2 (germline): SGHRS, YFSETQ. The complete variable domain, with remaining parts taken from reference TRBV5-1 and TRBJ2-1, reads KAGVTQTPRYLIKTRGQQVTLSCSPISGHRSVSWYQQTPGQGLQFLFEYFSETQRNKGNFPGRFSGRQFSNSRSEMNVSTLELGDSALYLCASSDRTGGPGEQFFGPGTRLTVL.

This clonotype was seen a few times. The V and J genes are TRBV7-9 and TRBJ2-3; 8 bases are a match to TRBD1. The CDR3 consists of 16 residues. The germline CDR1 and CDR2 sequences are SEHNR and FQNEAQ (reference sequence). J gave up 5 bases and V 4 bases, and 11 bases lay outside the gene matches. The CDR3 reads CASSSVGTGGIDTQYF. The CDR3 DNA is TGTGCCAGCAGCTCAGTGGGGACAGGAGGGATAGATACGCAGTATTTT.

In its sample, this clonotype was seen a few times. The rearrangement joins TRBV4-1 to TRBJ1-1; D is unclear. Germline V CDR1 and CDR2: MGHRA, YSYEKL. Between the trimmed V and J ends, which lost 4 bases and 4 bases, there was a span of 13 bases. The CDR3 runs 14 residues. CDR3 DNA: TGCGCCAGCAGCCGATCTGGAGACTTCACTGAAGCTTTCTTT. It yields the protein CASSRSGDFTEAFF.

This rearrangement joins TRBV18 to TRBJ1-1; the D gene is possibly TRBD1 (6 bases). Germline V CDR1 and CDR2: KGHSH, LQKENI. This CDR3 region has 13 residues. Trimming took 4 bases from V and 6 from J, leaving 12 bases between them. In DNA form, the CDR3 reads TGTGCCAGCTCACAGGAGGGGGTGGCTGAAGCTTTCTTT. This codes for CASSQEGVAEAFF.

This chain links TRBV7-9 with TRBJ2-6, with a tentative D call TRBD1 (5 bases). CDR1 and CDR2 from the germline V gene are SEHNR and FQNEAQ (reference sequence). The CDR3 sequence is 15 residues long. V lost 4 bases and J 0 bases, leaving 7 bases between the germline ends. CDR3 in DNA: TGTGCCAGCAGCTACCAGGGCTCTGGGGCCAACGTCCTGACTTTC. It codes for CASSYQGSGANVLTF.

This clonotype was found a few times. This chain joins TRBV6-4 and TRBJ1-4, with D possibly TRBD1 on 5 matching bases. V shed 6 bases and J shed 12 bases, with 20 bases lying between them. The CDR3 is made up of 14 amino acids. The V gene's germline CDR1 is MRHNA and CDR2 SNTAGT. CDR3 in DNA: TGTGCCAGCAGGCCCGGGACGGACTTTGGGGAACTGTTTTTT. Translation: CASRPGTDFGELFF.